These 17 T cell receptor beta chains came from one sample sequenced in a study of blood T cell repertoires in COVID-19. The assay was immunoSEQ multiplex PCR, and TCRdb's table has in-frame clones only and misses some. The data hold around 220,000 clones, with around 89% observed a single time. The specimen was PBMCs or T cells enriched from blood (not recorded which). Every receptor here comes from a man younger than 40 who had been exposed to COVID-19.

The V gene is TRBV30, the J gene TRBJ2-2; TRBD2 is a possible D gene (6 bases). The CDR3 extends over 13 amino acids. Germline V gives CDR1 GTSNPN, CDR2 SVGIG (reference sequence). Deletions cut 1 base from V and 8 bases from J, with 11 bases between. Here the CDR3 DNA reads TGTGCCTGGAGTGGACTAGTTAGAGGGGAGCTGTTTTTT. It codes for CAWSGLVRGELFF.

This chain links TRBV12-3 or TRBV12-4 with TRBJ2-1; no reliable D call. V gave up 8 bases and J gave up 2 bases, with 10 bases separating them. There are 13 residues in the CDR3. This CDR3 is CASGRLAYNEQFF. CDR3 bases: TGTGCCAGCGGCCGCCTAGCCTACAATGAGCAGTTCTTC.

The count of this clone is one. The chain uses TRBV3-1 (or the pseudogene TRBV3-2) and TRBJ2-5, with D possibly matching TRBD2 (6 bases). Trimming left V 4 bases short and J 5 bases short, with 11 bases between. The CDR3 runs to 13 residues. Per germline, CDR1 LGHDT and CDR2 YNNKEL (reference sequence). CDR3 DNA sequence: TGTGCCAGCAGCCTTACTGCGGGGGAGACCCAGTACTTC. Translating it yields CASSLTAGETQYF.

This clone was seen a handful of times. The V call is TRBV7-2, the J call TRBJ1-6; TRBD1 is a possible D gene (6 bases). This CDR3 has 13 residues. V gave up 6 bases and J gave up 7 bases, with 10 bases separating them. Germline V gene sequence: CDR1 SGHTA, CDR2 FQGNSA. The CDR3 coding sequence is TGTGCCAGCAGGACAGGATTCAATTCACCCCTCCACTTT. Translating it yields CASRTGFNSPLHF.

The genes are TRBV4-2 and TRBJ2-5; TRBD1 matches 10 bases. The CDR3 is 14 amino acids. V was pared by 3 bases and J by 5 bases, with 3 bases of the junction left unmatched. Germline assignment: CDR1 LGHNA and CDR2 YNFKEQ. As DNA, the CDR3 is TGTGCCAGCAGCCAGGCGGGACAGGGGGAGACCCAGTACTTC. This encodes CASSQAGQGETQYF.

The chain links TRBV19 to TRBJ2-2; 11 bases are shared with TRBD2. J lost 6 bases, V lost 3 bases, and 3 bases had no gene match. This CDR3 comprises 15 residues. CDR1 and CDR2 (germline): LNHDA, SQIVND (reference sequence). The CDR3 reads CASSILAGGSGELFF. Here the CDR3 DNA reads TGTGCCAGTAGTATCCTAGCGGGGGGTTCCGGGGAGCTGTTTTTT.

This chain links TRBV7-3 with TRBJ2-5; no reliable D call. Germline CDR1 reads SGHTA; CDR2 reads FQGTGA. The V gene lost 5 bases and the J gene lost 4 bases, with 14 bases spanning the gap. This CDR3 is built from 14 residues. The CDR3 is CASSRDSSGETQYF. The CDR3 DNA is TGTGCCAGCAGCCGAGACTCTTCGGGAGAGACCCAGTACTTC.

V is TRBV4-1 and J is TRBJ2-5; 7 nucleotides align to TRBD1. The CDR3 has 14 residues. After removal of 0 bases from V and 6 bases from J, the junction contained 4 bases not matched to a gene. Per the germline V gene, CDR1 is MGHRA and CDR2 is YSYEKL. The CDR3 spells CASSQETGWKTQYF. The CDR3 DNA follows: TGCGCCAGCAGCCAAGAGACAGGGTGGAAGACCCAGTACTTC.

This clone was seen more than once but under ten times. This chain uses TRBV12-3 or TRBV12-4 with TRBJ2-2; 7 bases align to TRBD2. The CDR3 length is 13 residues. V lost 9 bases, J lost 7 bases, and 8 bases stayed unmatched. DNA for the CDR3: TGTGCCAGACTAGCGAAAGAGGTCGGGGAGCTGTTTTTT. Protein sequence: CARLAKEVGELFF.

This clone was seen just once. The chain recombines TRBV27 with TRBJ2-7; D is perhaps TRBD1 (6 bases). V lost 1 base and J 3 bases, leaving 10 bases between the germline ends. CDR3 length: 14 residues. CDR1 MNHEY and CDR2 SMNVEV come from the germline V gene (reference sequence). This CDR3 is CASSLFGGSYEQYF. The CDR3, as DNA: TGTGCCAGCAGTTTATTTGGGGGCAGCTACGAGCAGTACTTC.

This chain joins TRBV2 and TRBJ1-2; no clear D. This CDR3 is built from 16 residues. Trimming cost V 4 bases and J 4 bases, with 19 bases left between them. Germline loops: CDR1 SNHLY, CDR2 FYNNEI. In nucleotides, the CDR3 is TGTGCCAGCAGTGGGATTTCTGGGCCAGCAGGCTATGGCTACACCTTC. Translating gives CASSGISGPAGYGYTF.

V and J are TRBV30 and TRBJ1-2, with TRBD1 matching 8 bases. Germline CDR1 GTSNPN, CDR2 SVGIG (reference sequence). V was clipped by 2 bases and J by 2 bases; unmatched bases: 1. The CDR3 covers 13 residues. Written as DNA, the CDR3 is TGTGCCTGGAGTAGGGACAGGAACTATGGCTACACCTTC. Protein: CAWSRDRNYGYTF.

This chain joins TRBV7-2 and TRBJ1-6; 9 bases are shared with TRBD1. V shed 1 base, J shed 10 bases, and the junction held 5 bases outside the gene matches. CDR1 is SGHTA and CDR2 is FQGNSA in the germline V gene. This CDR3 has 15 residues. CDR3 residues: CASSLDRGRNSPLHF. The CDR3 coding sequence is TGTGCCAGCAGCTTAGACAGGGGGCGAAACTCACCCCTCCACTTT.

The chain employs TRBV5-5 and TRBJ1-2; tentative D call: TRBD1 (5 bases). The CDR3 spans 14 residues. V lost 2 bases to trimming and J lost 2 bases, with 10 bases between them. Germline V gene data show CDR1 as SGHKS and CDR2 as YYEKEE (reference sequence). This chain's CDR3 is CASSFWGGNYGYTF. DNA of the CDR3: TGTGCCAGCAGCTTCTGGGGGGGAAACTATGGCTACACCTTC.

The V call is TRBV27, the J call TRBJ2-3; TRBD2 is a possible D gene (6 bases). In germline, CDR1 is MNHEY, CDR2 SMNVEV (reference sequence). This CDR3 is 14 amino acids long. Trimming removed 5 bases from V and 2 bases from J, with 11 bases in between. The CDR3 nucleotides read TGTGCCAGCAGTCCGGGACTGTTCACAGATACGCAGTATTTT. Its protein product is CASSPGLFTDTQYF.

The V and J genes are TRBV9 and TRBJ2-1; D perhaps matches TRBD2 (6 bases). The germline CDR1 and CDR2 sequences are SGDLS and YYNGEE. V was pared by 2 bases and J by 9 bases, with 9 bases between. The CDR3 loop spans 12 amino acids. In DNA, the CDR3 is TGTGCCAGCAGCGTTTTCGGGGGTGAGCAGTTCTTC. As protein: CASSVFGGEQFF.

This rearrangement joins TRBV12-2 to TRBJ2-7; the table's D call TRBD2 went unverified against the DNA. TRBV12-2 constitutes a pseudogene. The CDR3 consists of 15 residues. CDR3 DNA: TGTGCAAGTCGCTTATACCCGGACTATTACTACGAGCAGTACTTC. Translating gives CASRLYPDYYYEQYF.